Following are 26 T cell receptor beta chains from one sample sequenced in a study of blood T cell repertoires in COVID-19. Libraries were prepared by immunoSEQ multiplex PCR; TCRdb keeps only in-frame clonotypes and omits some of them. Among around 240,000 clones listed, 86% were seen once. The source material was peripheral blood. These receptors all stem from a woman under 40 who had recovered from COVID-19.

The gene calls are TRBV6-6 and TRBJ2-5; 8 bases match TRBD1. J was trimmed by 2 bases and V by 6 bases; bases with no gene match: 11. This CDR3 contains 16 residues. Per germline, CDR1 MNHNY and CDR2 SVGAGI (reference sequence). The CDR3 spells CASSPMLGTGQETQYF. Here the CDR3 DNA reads TGTGCCAGCAGCCCCATGCTAGGGACAGGACAAGAGACCCAGTACTTC.

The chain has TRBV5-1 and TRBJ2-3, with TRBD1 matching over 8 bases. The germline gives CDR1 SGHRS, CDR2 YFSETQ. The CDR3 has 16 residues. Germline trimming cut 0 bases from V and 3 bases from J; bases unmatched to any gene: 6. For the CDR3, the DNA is TGCGCCAGCAGCTTGGGACTTGACAGGGGAACAGATACGCAGTATTTT. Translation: CASSLGLDRGTDTQYF.

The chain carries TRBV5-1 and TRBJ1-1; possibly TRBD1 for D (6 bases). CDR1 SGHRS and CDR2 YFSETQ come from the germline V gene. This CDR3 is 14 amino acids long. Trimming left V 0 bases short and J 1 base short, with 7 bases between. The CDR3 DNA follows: TGCGCCAGCAGCTTGGGGGGACAGAACACTGAAGCTTTCTTT. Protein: CASSLGGQNTEAFF.

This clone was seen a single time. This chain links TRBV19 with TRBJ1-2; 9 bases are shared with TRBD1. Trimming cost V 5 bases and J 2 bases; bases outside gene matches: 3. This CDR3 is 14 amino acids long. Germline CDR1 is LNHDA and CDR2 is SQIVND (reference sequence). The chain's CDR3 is CASSRTGANYGYTF. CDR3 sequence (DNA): TGTGCCAGTAGTCGGACAGGGGCAAACTATGGCTACACCTTC.

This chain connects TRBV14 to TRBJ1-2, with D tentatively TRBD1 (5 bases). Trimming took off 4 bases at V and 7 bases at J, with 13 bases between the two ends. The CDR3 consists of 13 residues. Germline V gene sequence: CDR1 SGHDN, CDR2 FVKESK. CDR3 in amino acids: CASSRQPEGGYTF. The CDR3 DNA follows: TGTGCCAGCAGCCGACAGCCGGAGGGTGGCTACACCTTC. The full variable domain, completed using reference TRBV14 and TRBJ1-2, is EAGVTQFPSHSVIEKGQTVTLRCDPISGHDNLYWYRRVMGKEIKFLLHFVKESKQDESGMPNNRFLAERTGGTYSTLKVQPAELEDSGVYFCASSRQPEGGYTFGSGTRLTVV.

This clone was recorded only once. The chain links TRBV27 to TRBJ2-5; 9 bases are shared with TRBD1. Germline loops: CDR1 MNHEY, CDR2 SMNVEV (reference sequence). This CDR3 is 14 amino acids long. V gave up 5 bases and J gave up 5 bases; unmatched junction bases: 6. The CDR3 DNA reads TGTGCCAGCAGTATTTGGACAGGGGCGGAGACCCAGTACTTC. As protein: CASSIWTGAETQYF.

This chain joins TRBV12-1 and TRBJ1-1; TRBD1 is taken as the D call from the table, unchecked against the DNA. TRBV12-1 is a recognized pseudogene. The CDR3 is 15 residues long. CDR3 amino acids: CASSTGQGENTEAFF. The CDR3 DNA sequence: TGTGCCAGCAGCACCGGACAGGGGGAGAACACTGAAGCTTTCTTT.

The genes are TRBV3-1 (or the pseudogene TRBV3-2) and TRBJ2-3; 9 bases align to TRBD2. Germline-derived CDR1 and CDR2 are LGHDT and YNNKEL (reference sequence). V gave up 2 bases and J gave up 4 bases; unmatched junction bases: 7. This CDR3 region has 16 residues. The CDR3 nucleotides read TGTGCCAGCAGCCAATACCCGGCGGGGGGGCCAGATACGCAGTATTTT. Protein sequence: CASSQYPAGGPDTQYF.

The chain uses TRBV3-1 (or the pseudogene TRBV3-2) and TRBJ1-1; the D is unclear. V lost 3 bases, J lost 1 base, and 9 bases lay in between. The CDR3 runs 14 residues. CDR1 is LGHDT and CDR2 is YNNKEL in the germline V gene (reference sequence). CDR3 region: CASSQRDGNTEAFF. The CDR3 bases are TGTGCCAGCAGCCAGAGGGATGGGAACACTGAAGCTTTCTTT.

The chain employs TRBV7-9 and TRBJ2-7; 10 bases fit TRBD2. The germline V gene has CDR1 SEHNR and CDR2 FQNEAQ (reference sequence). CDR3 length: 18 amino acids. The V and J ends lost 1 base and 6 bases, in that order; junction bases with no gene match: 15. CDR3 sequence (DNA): TGTGCCAGCAGCTTAGGGACTAGCGGACGAAATGGGATTATCGAGCAGTACTTC. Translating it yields CASSLGTSGRNGIIEQYF. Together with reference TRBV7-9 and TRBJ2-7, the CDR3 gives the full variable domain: DTGVSQNPRHKITKRGQNVTFRCDPISEHNRLYWYRQTLGQGPEFLTYFQNEAQLEKSRLLSDRFSAERPKGSFSTLEIQRTEQGDSAMYLCASSLGTSGRNGIIEQYFGPGTRLTVT.

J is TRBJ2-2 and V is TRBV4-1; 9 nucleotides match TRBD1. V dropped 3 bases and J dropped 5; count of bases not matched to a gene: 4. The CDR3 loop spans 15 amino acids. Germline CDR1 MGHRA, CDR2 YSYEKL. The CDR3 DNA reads TGCGCCAGCAGCCAGGGGGACAGGGATACCGGGGAGCTGTTTTTT. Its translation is CASSQGDRDTGELFF.

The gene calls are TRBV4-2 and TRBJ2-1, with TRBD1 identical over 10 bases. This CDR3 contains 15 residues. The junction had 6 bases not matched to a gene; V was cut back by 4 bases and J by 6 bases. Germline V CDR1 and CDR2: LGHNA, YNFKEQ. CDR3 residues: CASSLHGTGVNEQFF. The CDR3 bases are TGTGCCAGCAGCCTTCACGGGACAGGGGTCAATGAGCAGTTCTTC.

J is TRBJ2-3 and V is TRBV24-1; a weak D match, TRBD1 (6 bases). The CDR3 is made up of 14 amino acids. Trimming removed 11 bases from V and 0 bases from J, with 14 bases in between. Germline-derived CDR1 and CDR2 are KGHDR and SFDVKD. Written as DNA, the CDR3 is TGTGCCAAAGAGACAGGACCTAGCACAGATACGCAGTATTTT. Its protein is CAKETGPSTDTQYF.

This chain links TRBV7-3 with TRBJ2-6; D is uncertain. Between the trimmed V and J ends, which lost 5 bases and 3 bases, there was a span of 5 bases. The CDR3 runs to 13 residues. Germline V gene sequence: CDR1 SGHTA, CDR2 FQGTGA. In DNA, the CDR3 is TGTGCCAGCAGCCCCGGTGGGGCCAACGTCCTGACTTTC. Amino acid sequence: CASSPGGANVLTF.

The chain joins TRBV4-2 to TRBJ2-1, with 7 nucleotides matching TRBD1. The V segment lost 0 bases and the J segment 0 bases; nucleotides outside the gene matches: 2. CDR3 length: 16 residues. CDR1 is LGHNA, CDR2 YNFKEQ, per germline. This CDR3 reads CASSQDDRASYNEQFF. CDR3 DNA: TGTGCCAGCAGCCAAGACGACAGGGCCTCCTACAATGAGCAGTTCTTC.

CDR3 sequence: CASSLVARGPYNEQFF. DNA of the CDR3: TGTGCCAGCAGCTTAGTAGCGCGGGGGCCCTACAATGAGCAGTTCTTC. This rearrangement joins TRBV7-8 to TRBJ2-1; tentative D call: TRBD2 (7 bases). CDR1 SGHVS and CDR2 FQNEAQ come from the germline V gene. CDR3 length equals 16 residues. Between the trimmed V and J ends, which lost 1 base and 2 bases, there was a span of 12 bases.

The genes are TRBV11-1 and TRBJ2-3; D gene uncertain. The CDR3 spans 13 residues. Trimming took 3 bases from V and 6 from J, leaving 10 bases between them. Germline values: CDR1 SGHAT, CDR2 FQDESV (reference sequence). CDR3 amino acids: CASSFQAPDTQYF. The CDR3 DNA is TGTGCCAGCAGCTTTCAAGCTCCTGATACGCAGTATTTT.

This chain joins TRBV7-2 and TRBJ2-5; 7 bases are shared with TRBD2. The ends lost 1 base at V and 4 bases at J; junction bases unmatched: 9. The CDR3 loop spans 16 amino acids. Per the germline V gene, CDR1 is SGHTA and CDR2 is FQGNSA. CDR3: CASSLEWRGSRETQYF. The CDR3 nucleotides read TGTGCCAGCAGCTTAGAGTGGCGGGGGTCGAGAGAGACCCAGTACTTC.

CDR3 nucleotide sequence: TGTGCCAGCAGTTTTGATCCCAGGACAGGCAACTCAGGTGGGCAGTACTTC. As protein: CASSFDPRTGNSGGQYF. This rearrangement joins TRBV28 to TRBJ2-7, with 7 bases that match TRBD1. Losses at the gene ends were 3 bases for V and 9 bases for J; bases not matched to a gene: 20. The germline V gene encodes CDR1 MDHEN and CDR2 SYDVKM. The CDR3 contains 17 residues.

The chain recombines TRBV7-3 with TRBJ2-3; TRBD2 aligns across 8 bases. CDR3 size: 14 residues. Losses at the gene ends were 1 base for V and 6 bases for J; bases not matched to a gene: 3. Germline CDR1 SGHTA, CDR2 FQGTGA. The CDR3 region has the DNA TGTGCCAGCAGCTTAAGCGGGGGGCCGGATACGCAGTATTTT. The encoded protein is CASSLSGGPDTQYF.

CDR3 region: CASSYGTSRSTDTQYF. The CDR3 nucleotides read TGTGCCAGCAGTTACGGGACTAGCAGGAGCACAGATACGCAGTATTTT. The rearrangement uses TRBV6-2 or TRBV6-3 and TRBJ2-3; 9 bases are shared with TRBD2. This CDR3 contains 16 residues. Per the germline V gene, CDR1 is MNHEY and CDR2 is SVGEGT. V lost 2 bases and J lost 0; bases outside the gene matches: 3.

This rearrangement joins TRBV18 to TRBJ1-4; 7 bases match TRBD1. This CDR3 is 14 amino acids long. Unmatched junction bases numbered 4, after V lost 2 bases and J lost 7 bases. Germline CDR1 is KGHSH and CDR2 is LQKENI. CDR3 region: CASSPDRVGEKLFF. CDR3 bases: TGTGCCAGCTCACCAGACAGGGTTGGTGAAAAACTGTTTTTT. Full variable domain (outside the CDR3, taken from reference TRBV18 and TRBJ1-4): NAGVMQNPRHLVRRRGQEARLRCSPMKGHSHVYWYRQLPEEGLKFMVYLQKENIIDESGMPKERFSAEFPKEGPSILRIQQVVRGDSAAYFCASSPDRVGEKLFFGSGTQLSVL.

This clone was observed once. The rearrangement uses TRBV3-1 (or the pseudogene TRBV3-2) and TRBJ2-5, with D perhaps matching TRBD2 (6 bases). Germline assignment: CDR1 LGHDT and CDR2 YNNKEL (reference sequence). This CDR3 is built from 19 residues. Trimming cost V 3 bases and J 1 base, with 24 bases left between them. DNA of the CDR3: TGTGCCAGCAGCCACGCACTTAGCCCCGGGGGTCGAGGCCAAGAGACCCAGTACTTC. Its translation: CASSHALSPGGRGQETQYF.

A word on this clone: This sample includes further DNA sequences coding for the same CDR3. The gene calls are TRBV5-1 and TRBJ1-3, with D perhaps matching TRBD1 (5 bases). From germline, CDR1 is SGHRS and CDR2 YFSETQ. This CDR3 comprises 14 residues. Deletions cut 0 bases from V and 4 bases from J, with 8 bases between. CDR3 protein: CASSLAGYGNTIYF. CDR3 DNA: TGCGCCAGCAGCTTGGCAGGGTACGGAAACACCATATATTTT. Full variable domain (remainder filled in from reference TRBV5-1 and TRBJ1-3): KAGVTQTPRYLIKTRGQQVTLSCSPISGHRSVSWYQQTPGQGLQFLFEYFSETQRNKGNFPGRFSGRQFSNSRSEMNVSTLELGDSALYLCASSLAGYGNTIYFGEGSWLTVV.

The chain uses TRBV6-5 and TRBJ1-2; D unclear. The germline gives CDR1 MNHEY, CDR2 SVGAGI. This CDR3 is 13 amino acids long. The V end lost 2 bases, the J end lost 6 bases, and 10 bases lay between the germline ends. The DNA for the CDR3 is TGTGCCAGCAGTTACGGGCTAGCTGATGGCTACACCTTC. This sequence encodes CASSYGLADGYTF.

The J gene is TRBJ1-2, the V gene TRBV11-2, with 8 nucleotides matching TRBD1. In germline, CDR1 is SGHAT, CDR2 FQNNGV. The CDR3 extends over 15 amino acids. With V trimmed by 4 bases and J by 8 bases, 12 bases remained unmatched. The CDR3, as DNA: TGTGCCAGCAGCTCCGGACAGGGCCTTCCTCTAGGCTACACCTTC. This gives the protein CASSSGQGLPLGYTF.